The 19 T cell receptor beta chains below all came from one sample that was sequenced in a study of blood T cells in healthy people across ages (dated by TCRdb to 2013 to 2016). Library preparation employed 5' RACE. A second PCR of roughly 7 to 11 cycles was performed with a sample-barcoded 5' primer and a J-beta primer mix. TCRdb handled the public reads itself, with Q25 trimming in fastp and clone calling in MiXCR, and kept productive beta chains. Each CDR3 protein gets just one entry, which takes the most common genes and DNA from the rows behind it. The sample has 1.5 million to 2 million distinct CDR3 sequences on record, roughly two fifths of them singletons. About 21% of the sample lies in the top ten. Sequenced sample: blood. Source of these receptors: a human donor in good health.

This clonotype was observed a few times. The CDR3, as DNA: TGCGCCAGCAGCTTGTTAACCAGGGCAGCTGAAGCTTTCTTT. It yields the protein CASSLLTRAAEAFF. The chain links TRBV5-1 to TRBJ1-1, with D possibly matching TRBD1 (5 bases). From germline, CDR1 is SGHRS and CDR2 YFSETQ. V lost 1 base and J lost 6, with 13 bases in between. The CDR3 loop spans 14 amino acids.

The J gene is TRBJ2-1, the V gene TRBV7-9; D is undetermined. The germline V gene has CDR1 SEHNR and CDR2 FQNEAQ (reference sequence). V lost 2 bases to trimming and J lost 9 bases, with 11 bases between them. This CDR3 region has 13 residues. The CDR3 loop reads CASSLLGFREQFF. The CDR3 DNA reads as TGTGCCAGCAGCTTACTTGGGTTCCGTGAGCAGTTCTTC. The variable domain in full, completed from reference TRBV7-9 and TRBJ2-1, reads DTGVSQNPRHKITKRGQNVTFRCDPISEHNRLYWYRQTLGQGPEFLTYFQNEAQLEKSRLLSDRFSAERPKGSFSTLEIQRTEQGDSAMYLCASSLLGFREQFFGPGTRLTVL.

On this clonotype: Its ends do not fully match the called genes, so a read error is possible. The rearrangement joins TRBV6-2 or TRBV6-3 to TRBJ2-5; the D is unclear. CDR3 length: 14 amino acids. CDR1 MNHEY and CDR2 SVGEGT come from the germline V gene. CDR3 sequence reads: CVSSYLETQETQYF. The CDR3 DNA reads TGTGTCAGCAGTTATTTGGAGACTCAAGAGACCCAGTACTTC.

This chain joins TRBV7-2 and TRBJ2-1; 8 nucleotides match TRBD2. The last part of the DNA fits TRBJ2-7 better; the J call may be wrong. The CDR3 extends over 13 amino acids. Germline V CDR1 and CDR2: SGHTA, FQGNSA. In DNA form, the CDR3 reads TGTGCCAGCAAAGCGGGGGTCTACAATGAGCAGTACTTC. Translated, it gives CASKAGVYNEQYF.

The chain uses TRBV4-3 and TRBJ1-2; D gene unclear. The CDR3 is 14 residues long. Looked up from germline, CDR1 is LGHNA and CDR2 is YSLEER. V lost 0 bases and J 4 bases, leaving 9 bases between the germline ends. The CDR3 DNA follows: TGCGCCAGCAGCCAAGAAGCCGGCGTCTATGGCTACACCTTC. It translates to CASSQEAGVYGYTF.

This chain links TRBV10-3 with TRBJ1-1, with D unresolved. Germline CDR1 ENHRY, CDR2 SYGVKD. This CDR3 contains 12 residues. V lost 3 bases, J lost 3 bases, and 5 bases lay in between. CDR3: CAISDEYTEAFF. The DNA of the CDR3 is TGTGCCATCAGTGACGAATACACTGAAGCTTTCTTT.

This clonotype was counted between two and nine times. The rearrangement joins TRBV28 to TRBJ2-7; D unresolved. This CDR3 is 14 amino acids long. The V end was cut by 5 bases, the J end by 3 bases, with 14 bases between. The germline V gene encodes CDR1 MDHEN and CDR2 SYDVKM. CDR3 DNA sequence: TGTGCCAGCAGTGCCACGGGCACCCTCTACGAGCAGTACTTC. Residues: CASSATGTLYEQYF. The complete variable domain, with remaining parts taken from reference TRBV28 and TRBJ2-7, reads DVKVTQSSRYLVKRTGEKVFLECVQDMDHENMFWYRQDPGLGLRLIYFSYDVKMKEKGDIPEGYSVSREKKERFSLILESASTNQTSMYLCASSATGTLYEQYFGPGTRLTVT.

This clonotype has just one count. A much larger clone is a single base away; this may be a read error. This rearrangement joins TRBV7-2 to TRBJ1-1, with D unclear. Per the germline V gene, CDR1 is SGHTA and CDR2 is FQGNSA. V shed 5 bases and J shed 0 bases, with 13 bases lying between them. The length of the CDR3 is 15 residues. CDR3 nucleotides: TGTGCCAGCAGCCGGGAGAGGAGCATGAACACTGAAGCTTTCTTT. Translating gives CASSRERSMNTEAFF.

V and J are TRBV27 and TRBJ2-3; maybe TRBD1 (6 bases). The CDR3 has 13 residues. Between the trimmed V and J ends, which lost 8 bases and 8 bases, there was a span of 17 bases. Germline V gives CDR1 MNHEY, CDR2 SMNVEV (reference sequence). The CDR3, as DNA: TGTGCCAGCGTTAGTTTGGGGGCAGGTACGCAGTATTTT. Translating gives CASVSLGAGTQYF.

The rearrangement links TRBV11-2 to TRBJ2-1, with TRBD2 identical over 9 bases. This CDR3 comprises 16 residues. Germline CDR1 SGHAT, CDR2 FQNNGV. J gave up 0 bases and V 6 bases, and 6 bases lay outside the gene matches. The CDR3 coding sequence is TGTGCCAGCAGGTCTCTAGCGGGGAGCTCCTACAATGAGCAGTTCTTC. It translates to CASRSLAGSSYNEQFF.

In this sample, this clonotype turned up a few times. V is TRBV9 and J is TRBJ2-1; no clear D. Per germline, CDR1 SGDLS and CDR2 YYNGEE. This CDR3 has 14 residues. Deletions cut 3 bases from V and 2 bases from J, with 9 bases between. CDR3 in DNA: TGTGCCAGCAGCGGGTCGTCAACCTACAATGAGCAGTTCTTC. Translated, it gives CASSGSSTYNEQFF.

The rearrangement joins TRBV6-2 or TRBV6-3 to TRBJ2-5; no definite D call. Germline assignment: CDR1 MNHEY and CDR2 SVGEGT. Trimming stripped 1 base from V and 0 bases from J, with 12 bases between. The CDR3 spans 16 residues. CDR3: CASSYYELTDQETQYF. CDR3 DNA sequence: TGTGCCAGCAGTTACTACGAACTAACAGACCAAGAGACCCAGTACTTC.

The rearrangement links TRBV6-5 to TRBJ2-4, with D unclear. The CDR3 loop spans 16 amino acids. The germline V gene encodes CDR1 MNHEY and CDR2 SVGAGI. With 6 bases removed from V and 0 bases from J, the gap between germline ends came to 15 bases. CDR3 region: CASSSPPELAKNIQYF. CDR3 nucleotides: TGTGCCAGCAGCTCCCCCCCCGAATTAGCCAAAAACATTCAGTACTTC.

This clonotype was seen only a few times. This chain joins TRBV7-9 and TRBJ2-3; D ambiguous. Trimming shortened V by 7 bases and J by 8 bases, and 13 bases separated the two germline ends. Germline CDR1 reads SEHNR; CDR2 reads FQNEAQ (reference sequence). The CDR3 totals 12 residues. The CDR3 protein is CASTPVTGTQYF. The CDR3 DNA reads TGTGCCAGCACCCCCGTTACGGGTACGCAGTATTTT.

The J gene is TRBJ2-3, the V gene TRBV19; the D gene is possibly TRBD2 (5 bases). CDR3 length equals 15 residues. With 5 bases removed from V and 4 bases from J, the gap between germline ends came to 16 bases. Germline V gene data show CDR1 as LNHDA and CDR2 as SQIVND (reference sequence). The CDR3 DNA reads as TGTGCCAGTAGTTTTTTTCGGGGTGGATCAGATACGCAGTATTTT. This sequence encodes CASSFFRGGSDTQYF.

The V call is TRBV13, the J call TRBJ2-3; 7 bases line up with TRBD2. CDR1 and CDR2 from the germline V gene are PRHDT and FYEKMQ (reference sequence). The CDR3 has 15 amino acids. V lost 5 bases, J lost 0 bases, and 5 bases stayed unmatched. The CDR3 DNA reads TGTGCCAGCAGCACAGGACTAGACAGCACAGATACGCAGTATTTT. It specifies CASSTGLDSTDTQYF.

The rearrangement uses TRBV15 and TRBJ1-5, with D uncertain. CDR1 is LNHNV and CDR2 is YYDKDF in the germline V gene (reference sequence). The length of the CDR3 is 16 residues. V shed 0 bases and J shed 1 base, with 10 bases lying between them. The CDR3 DNA is TGTGCCACCAGCAGAGATCGGCCAGGCAGCAATCAGCCCCAGCATTTT. Translation: CATSRDRPGSNQPQHF.

This clonotype appeared a few times. The rearrangement joins TRBV20-1 to TRBJ2-1; the match to TRBD2 covers 11 bases. This CDR3 has 18 residues. The V and J ends lost 1 base and 6 bases, in that order; junction bases with no gene match: 14. CDR1 DFQATT and CDR2 SNEGSKA come from the germline V gene (reference sequence). Written as DNA, the CDR3 is TGCAGTGCTAGAGTGACCCAGGGCCTAGCGGGGGGCATCAATGAGCAGTTCTTC. Translated, it gives CSARVTQGLAGGINEQFF.

The chain combines TRBV10-3 with TRBJ2-7; D is perhaps TRBD1 or TRBD2 (6 bases each). The length of the CDR3 is 14 residues. The V gene's germline CDR1 is ENHRY and CDR2 SYGVKD. V was clipped by 7 bases and J by 1 base, with 14 bases between them. CDR3 coding DNA: TGTGCCATCACCGAGGGGGGTGGTTCCTACGAGCAGTACTTC. It is translated as CAITEGGGSYEQYF.